One and the same sample provided the 8 T cell receptor beta chains below, sequenced in a study of OX40 agonist ivuxolimab in advanced cancers. Here immunoSEQ multiplex PCR was the method, and the copy in TCRdb shows in-frame clones only, minus some. Of about 44,000 clones listed, around 90% were seen once; the top ten hold 15%. This specimen was CD4+ or CD8+ T cells sorted from blood, taken in a trial of the OX40 agonist ivuxolimab. The receptors derive from an adult with an advanced solid tumor such as melanoma, head and neck, liver or kidney cancer.

The chain carries TRBV29-1 and TRBJ2-1; D unresolved. Trimming removed 4 bases at V and 3 bases at J, with 16 bases between. This CDR3 is built from 15 residues. The germline V gene encodes CDR1 SQVTM and CDR2 ANQGSEA. CDR3 nucleotide sequence: TGCAGCGTTGTGGGTGGATTGCTTCTCTACAATGAGCAGTTCTTC. Translated: CSVVGGLLLYNEQFF.

The chain employs TRBV15 and TRBJ1-1, with TRBD1 matching 7 bases. Germline V lookup: CDR1 LNHNV, CDR2 YYDKDF (reference sequence). There are 15 residues in the CDR3. Trimming at V came to 3 bases and at J to 0 bases, leaving 4 bases not matched to a gene. CDR3 DNA sequence: TGTGCCACCAGCAGTCGACAGGGAGTGAACACTGAAGCTTTCTTT. Translating gives CATSSRQGVNTEAFF.

This clone has a single count. The chain is built from TRBV19 and TRBJ2-5; D ambiguous. The germline CDR1 and CDR2 sequences are LNHDA and SQIVND (reference sequence). This CDR3 comprises 15 residues. Trimming took off 3 bases at V and 2 bases at J, with 13 bases between the two ends. This CDR3 reads CASSIYGMRQETQYF. CDR3 DNA sequence: TGTGCCAGTAGTATTTATGGGATGCGGCAAGAGACCCAGTACTTC. Full variable domain (rest looked up from reference TRBV19 and TRBJ2-5): DGGITQSPKYLFRKEGQNVTLSCEQNLNHDAMYWYRQDPGQGLRLIYYSQIVNDFQKGDIAEGYSVSREKKESFPLTVTSAQKNPTAFYLCASSIYGMRQETQYFGPGTRLLVL.

The chain couples TRBV9 to TRBJ2-2; 8 positions agree with TRBD2. Per the germline V gene, CDR1 is SGDLS and CDR2 is YYNGEE. The CDR3 runs 16 residues. After removal of 4 bases from V and 0 bases from J, the junction contained 5 bases not matched to a gene. The CDR3 coding sequence is TGTGCCAGCAGCACCGGACTAGCCGCGAACACCGGGGAGCTGTTTTTT. It yields the protein CASSTGLAANTGELFF.

This clone was found once. The J gene is TRBJ1-5, the V gene TRBV6-6; D gene unclear. This CDR3 region has 14 residues. Trimming cost V 2 bases and J 3 bases, with 8 bases left between them. Germline assignment: CDR1 MNHNY and CDR2 SVGAGI (reference sequence). The CDR3 coding sequence is TGTGCCAGCAGTTACCGGGCAGACAATCAGCCCCAGCATTTT. It encodes CASSYRADNQPQHF.

The chain has TRBV7-9 and TRBJ2-1, with 10 bases lining up with TRBD2. The CDR3 is 16 amino acids. V lost 1 base, J lost 7 bases, and 7 bases stayed unmatched. Germline CDR1 and CDR2: SEHNR and FQNEAQ (reference sequence). The CDR3 region has the DNA TGTGCCAGCAGCTTAGAGATAGCGGGAGGAGCGAATGAGCAGTTCTTC. Translation gives CASSLEIAGGANEQFF.

The chain is built from TRBV15 and TRBJ1-1, with 7 positions matching TRBD1. This CDR3 comprises 14 residues. With 7 bases clipped from V and 2 bases from J, the junction kept 7 bases outside the gene matches. Germline CDR1 LNHNV, CDR2 YYDKDF (reference sequence). This CDR3 is CATKRGPSNTEAFF. The CDR3 coding sequence is TGTGCCACCAAAAGGGGGCCCTCCAACACTGAAGCTTTCTTT.

The chain has TRBV9 and TRBJ2-1, with a tentative D call TRBD2 (6 bases). Germline V lookup: CDR1 SGDLS, CDR2 YYNGEE. V was pared by 0 bases and J by 0 bases, with 10 bases between. This CDR3 region has 16 residues. CDR3 protein: CASSVGGGSSYNEQFF. The CDR3 DNA follows: TGTGCCAGCAGCGTAGGTGGAGGGAGCTCCTACAATGAGCAGTTCTTC. Supplemented by reference TRBV9 and TRBJ2-1, the full variable domain reads DSGVTQTPKHLITATGQRVTLRCSPRSGDLSVYWYQQSLDQGLQFLIQYYNGEERAKGNILERFSAQQFPDLHSELNLSSLELGDSALYFCASSVGGGSSYNEQFFGPGTRLTVL.